This T cell receptor (beta chain) was identified during a study of naive CD8 T cells in extremely preterm neonates. General study findings and limits: Compared with older groups, preterm CDR3s were shorter, with fewer N additions and less trimming.

V dropped 0 bases and J dropped 7 bases, with 10 bases sitting between them. Looked up from germline, CDR1 is MNHEY and CDR2 is SMNVEV (reference sequence). This CDR3 comprises 13 residues. TCRdb keeps only in-frame clones here, not all; method: immunoSEQ multiplex PCR. The repertoire holds several thousand clones, with just under 98% as singletons. Of note for this clone: As yet, its antigen is unknown.

This chain joins TRBV27 and TRBJ2-7; D is undetermined. This sequence was found in a human donor in good health. The sequencing input was naive CD8+ T cells from blood. The chain's CDR3 is CASSLSVTREQYF. CDR3 sequence (DNA): TGTGCCAGCAGTTTATCGGTGACAAGGGAGCAGTACTTC.